The next 27 T cell receptor beta chains were all read from a single sample in a study of cytomegalovirus exposure and HLA in healthy donors. The primer mix had 60 Vbeta and 13 Jbeta primers. Sequencing was performed with immunoSEQ multiplex PCR; in TCRdb, only in-frame clones are kept and a portion is missing. The data contain around 70,000 clones, 80% to 90% of them seen just once; the ten biggest clones take up 1.5% to 2%. Material: PBMCs. These receptors came from a woman younger than 45 in good health and CMV-seronegative.

This clone turned up a few times. The V gene is TRBV5-4, the J gene TRBJ1-2; no reliable D call. From germline, CDR1 is SGHNT and CDR2 YYREEE (reference sequence). V gave up 0 bases and J gave up 1 base, with 7 bases separating them. The CDR3 consists of 14 residues. The CDR3 protein is CASSLAGINYGYTF. The CDR3 coding sequence is TGTGCCAGCAGCTTGGCCGGGATTAACTATGGCTACACCTTC.

J is TRBJ1-3 and V is TRBV9, with a tentative D call TRBD1 (5 bases). Germline V CDR1 and CDR2: SGDLS, YYNGEE. V shed 3 bases and J shed 0 bases, with 10 bases lying between them. The CDR3 consists of 15 residues. CDR3 DNA sequence: TGTGCCAGCAGCGCCCCAGGACACTCTGGAAACACCATATATTTT. Its protein is CASSAPGHSGNTIYF.

The chain couples TRBV10-1 to TRBJ2-2; tentative D call: TRBD2 (6 bases). Trimming shortened V by 6 bases and J by 5 bases, and 19 bases separated the two germline ends. Per germline, CDR1 WNHNN and CDR2 SYGVQD (reference sequence). The CDR3 sequence is 16 residues long. The CDR3 DNA reads TGCGCCAGCAGCCTAACCCGGGGCGCGGGAACCGGGGAGCTGTTTTTT. Translation: CASSLTRGAGTGELFF.

The chain carries TRBV7-2 and TRBJ2-5, with 11 bases aligning to TRBD2. The V gene's germline CDR1 is SGHTA and CDR2 FQGNSA. This CDR3 contains 16 residues. V was pared by 7 bases and J by 2 bases, with 9 bases of the junction left unmatched. CDR3 DNA: TGTGCCAGCACCTTTAGCGGGAGGGGGGGGCAAGAGACCCAGTACTTC. Amino acids: CASTFSGRGGQETQYF.

This chain links TRBV5-1 with TRBJ1-2; 7 bases map to TRBD1. The CDR3 loop spans 13 amino acids. The germline V gene has CDR1 SGHRS and CDR2 YFSETQ. V lost 4 bases, J lost 6 bases, and 6 bases stayed unmatched. The CDR3 protein is CASSPTGNNGYTF. The CDR3 DNA reads TGCGCCAGCAGCCCGACAGGGAACAATGGCTACACCTTC.

The chain joins TRBV11-2 to TRBJ2-7, with 10 positions matching TRBD2. CDR1 is SGHAT, CDR2 FQNNGV, per germline. V was pared by 5 bases and J by 1 base, with 5 bases of the junction left unmatched. CDR3 length: 15 residues. CDR3 residues: CASSTSGLASYEQYF. The CDR3 nucleotides are TGTGCCAGCAGCACGTCGGGACTAGCGTCCTACGAGCAGTACTTC.

The table lists this clone with a count of one. V is TRBV19 and J is TRBJ2-5; 7 bases are shared with TRBD2. Unmatched junction bases numbered 9, after V lost 3 bases and J lost 5 bases. CDR3 length: 15 amino acids. Germline V gene data show CDR1 as LNHDA and CDR2 as SQIVND (reference sequence). CDR3 coding DNA: TGTGCCAGTAGTATCTATGGGGGAGGGAGGGAGACCCAGTACTTC. Translation gives CASSIYGGGRETQYF.

This clone was detected once. The chain employs TRBV30 and TRBJ2-3; 11 bases fit TRBD2. Trimming cost V 4 bases and J 7 bases; bases outside gene matches: 7. The CDR3 extends over 14 amino acids. Germline V gene lookup returns CDR1 GTSNPN and CDR2 SVGIG (reference sequence). The CDR3 bases are TGTGCCTGGATAACTAGCGGGAGTTTATATACGCAGTATTTT. This gives the protein CAWITSGSLYTQYF. The complete variable domain, with remaining parts taken from reference TRBV30 and TRBJ2-3, reads SQTIHQWPATLVQPVGSPLSLECTVEGTSNPNLYWYRQAAGRGLQLLFYSVGIGQISSEVPQNLSASRPQDRQFILSSKKLLLSDSGFYLCAWITSGSLYTQYFGPGTRLTVL.

The chain uses TRBV28 and TRBJ2-7, with D possibly being TRBD2 (7 bases). Trimming stripped 2 bases from V and 6 bases from J, with 11 bases between. Germline CDR1 reads MDHEN; CDR2 reads SYDVKM. CDR3 length: 13 residues. The CDR3 coding sequence is TGTGCCAGCAGTTTAGGGGGGGCGGCCGAGCAGTACTTC. Its translation is CASSLGGAAEQYF.

This CDR3 is CSGTGDEETQYF. CDR3 nucleotide sequence: TGCAGTGGTACAGGGGATGAAGAGACCCAGTACTTC. The genes are TRBV29-1 and TRBJ2-5; 7 bases line up with TRBD1. The CDR3 has 12 amino acids. From germline, CDR1 is SQVTM and CDR2 ANQGSEA.

This clone was seen a single time. Other DNA sequences of this sample code for an identical CDR3. The CDR3 DNA sequence: TGTGCCAGCAGCTTAAGCTTTGAGACCCAGTACTTC. Translated: CASSLSFETQYF. The V and J genes are TRBV11-3 and TRBJ2-5; D is uncertain. Germline CDR1 SGHNT, CDR2 YENEEA. This CDR3 spans 12 amino acids. V lost 2 bases and J lost 5, with 6 bases in between.

The chain recombines TRBV21-1 with TRBJ2-3; TRBD1, as called in the table, went unchecked against the DNA. TRBV21-1 is a pseudogene segment. The CDR3 extends over 16 amino acids. This chain's CDR3 is CASSPSQGASTDTQYF. The CDR3 DNA sequence: TGTGCCAGCAGCCCCAGCCAGGGGGCTAGCACAGATACGCAGTATTTT.

This sequence joins TRBV18 and TRBJ2-7; 7 nucleotides match TRBD1. The CDR3 length is 13 residues. CDR1 is KGHSH, CDR2 LQKENI, per germline. The junction had 15 bases not matched to a gene; V was cut back by 10 bases and J by 9 bases. The CDR3 sequence is CANARDSGRGQYF. The CDR3 region has the DNA TGTGCCAACGCTCGGGACAGTGGCAGAGGGCAGTACTTC. Supplemented by reference TRBV18 and TRBJ2-7, the full variable domain reads NAGVMQNPRHLVRRRGQEARLRCSPMKGHSHVYWYRQLPEEGLKFMVYLQKENIIDESGMPKERFSAEFPKEGPSILRIQQVVRGDSAAYFCANARDSGRGQYFGPGTRLTVT.

The rearrangement uses TRBV19 and TRBJ2-7; TRBD2 is a possible D gene (6 bases). The V end lost 5 bases, the J end lost 5 bases, and 13 bases lay between the germline ends. This CDR3 comprises 13 residues. Germline V lookup: CDR1 LNHDA, CDR2 SQIVND (reference sequence). The CDR3 DNA reads TGTGCCAGTAGTTCCTCTTCGGGGGACGAGCAGTACTTC. Protein product: CASSSSSGDEQYF. Drawing the rest from reference TRBV19 and TRBJ2-7, the complete variable domain is DGGITQSPKYLFRKEGQNVTLSCEQNLNHDAMYWYRQDPGQGLRLIYYSQIVNDFQKGDIAEGYSVSREKKESFPLTVTSAQKNPTAFYLCASSSSSGDEQYFGPGTRLTVT.

The chain employs TRBV5-4 and TRBJ1-2; 7 positions agree with TRBD1. CDR3 length: 16 residues. Germline trimming cut 4 bases from V and 1 base from J; bases unmatched to any gene: 10. The V gene's germline CDR1 is SGHNT and CDR2 YYREEE (reference sequence). CDR3 bases: TGTGCCAGCAGCAGAGCCCGGGACAGCCTTAACTATGGCTACACCTTC. Protein sequence: CASSRARDSLNYGYTF.

The chain employs TRBV2 and TRBJ2-2; a possible D gene is TRBD2 (5 bases). The germline gives CDR1 SNHLY, CDR2 FYNNEI. With 6 bases removed from V and 6 bases from J, the gap between germline ends came to 14 bases. The CDR3 extends over 14 amino acids. CDR3 bases: TGTGCCAGCAGGGGATCGGGATTTTCCGGGGAGCTGTTTTTT. Its translation is CASRGSGFSGELFF. Supplemented by reference TRBV2 and TRBJ2-2, the full variable domain reads EPEVTQTPSHQVTQMGQEVILRCVPISNHLYFYWYRQILGQKVEFLVSFYNNEISEKSEIFDDQFSVERPDGSNFTLKIRSTKLEDSAMYFCASRGSGFSGELFFGEGSRLTVL.

The chain combines TRBV5-1 with TRBJ2-5, with 7 bases fitting TRBD2. Germline trimming cut 4 bases from V and 11 bases from J; bases unmatched to any gene: 14. In germline, CDR1 is SGHRS, CDR2 YFSETQ. CDR3 length: 14 amino acids. CDR3 in DNA: TGCGCCAGCAGCCCGCTGCCCCGGGCGGGGGAGCAGTACTTC. Its translation: CASSPLPRAGEQYF.

CDR3 residues: CASSEFGGSSYNEQFF. CDR3 coding DNA: TGTGCCAGCAGTGAATTTGGCGGGAGTTCCTACAATGAGCAGTTCTTC. The chain employs TRBV25-1 and TRBJ2-1; TRBD2 agrees at 7 bases. After removal of 1 base from V and 1 base from J, the junction contained 4 bases not matched to a gene. CDR3 size: 16 residues. Germline V gene lookup returns CDR1 MGHDK and CDR2 SYGVNS.

Only one count was recorded for this clone. The chain combines TRBV11-3 with TRBJ2-7; D remains ambiguous. Germline V gives CDR1 SGHNT, CDR2 YENEEA. The CDR3 is made up of 14 amino acids. V was shortened by 5 bases and J by 1 base, with 12 bases between the two germline ends. The DNA of the CDR3 is TGTGCCAGCAGCCCCTACGGCGGATCCTACGAGCAGTACTTC. It translates to CASSPYGGSYEQYF.

Turning to this clone: Other DNA sequences from this sample encode an identical CDR3 as well. V usage is TRBV9 and J usage is TRBJ2-7, with D unresolved. The CDR3 spans 15 residues. Between the trimmed V and J ends, which lost 0 bases and 0 bases, there was a span of 10 bases. CDR1 is SGDLS and CDR2 is YYNGEE in the germline V gene. CDR3 sequence reads: CASSVGGPSSYEQYF. The CDR3 DNA reads TGTGCCAGCAGCGTAGGTGGGCCCAGCTCCTACGAGCAGTACTTC.

This chain joins TRBV11-2 and TRBJ2-1; no clear D. This CDR3 has 13 amino acids. The V end was cut by 2 bases, the J end by 9 bases, with 11 bases between. Germline V gene data show CDR1 as SGHAT and CDR2 as FQNNGV. This CDR3 reads CASSLPSLVEQFF. In DNA, the CDR3 is TGTGCCAGCAGCTTACCTAGTCTTGTTGAGCAGTTCTTC.

The chain has TRBV4-1 and TRBJ2-7; D is ambiguous. From germline, CDR1 is MGHRA and CDR2 YSYEKL. The CDR3 has 15 amino acids. V lost 1 base and J lost 0, with 10 bases in between. CDR3 DNA: TGCGCCAGCAGCCAAGTTCTGAAGAGCTCCTACGAGCAGTACTTC. This gives the protein CASSQVLKSSYEQYF.

The CDR3 nucleotides read TGTGCCAGCAGCCCACTACTAGCTCTTAGATACGAGCAGTACTTC. Translation: CASSPLLALRYEQYF. The V call is TRBV5-6, the J call TRBJ2-7; D perhaps matches TRBD2 (6 bases). CDR1 and CDR2 (germline): SGHDT, YYEEEE. V was shortened by 4 bases and J by 4 bases, with 18 bases between the two germline ends. The CDR3 loop spans 15 amino acids.

The V and J genes are TRBV19 and TRBJ2-7, with 7 bases aligning to TRBD2. The CDR3 has 16 amino acids. Germline CDR1 LNHDA, CDR2 SQIVND (reference sequence). The V gene end was trimmed by 5 bases and the J gene end by 3 bases; junction bases not matched to a gene: 13. CDR3 protein: CASSLGSGLSDYEQYF. CDR3 nucleotides: TGTGCCAGTAGTCTTGGCTCGGGACTATCAGACTACGAGCAGTACTTC.

The CDR3 DNA follows: TGTGCCAGCTCAGGGGAGGATGAGCAGTTCTTC. Translation gives CASSGEDEQFF. The chain is built from TRBV18 and TRBJ2-1; D is possibly TRBD2 (6 bases). The germline CDR1 and CDR2 sequences are KGHSH and LQKENI. Trimming pared 5 bases from V and 8 bases from J, leaving 7 bases between. The CDR3 contains 11 residues. Drawing the rest from reference TRBV18 and TRBJ2-1, the complete variable domain is NAGVMQNPRHLVRRRGQEARLRCSPMKGHSHVYWYRQLPEEGLKFMVYLQKENIIDESGMPKERFSAEFPKEGPSILRIQQVVRGDSAAYFCASSGEDEQFFGPGTRLTVL.

The chain employs TRBV11-3 and TRBJ2-5; TRBD1 is a possible D gene (6 bases). This CDR3 has 17 residues. Germline assignment: CDR1 SGHNT and CDR2 YENEEA. V was clipped by 4 bases and J by 1 base, with 19 bases between them. CDR3: CASSSPQTGWVQETQYF. CDR3 sequence (DNA): TGTGCCAGCAGCTCTCCCCAGACAGGTTGGGTCCAAGAGACCCAGTACTTC.

This clone was recorded a few times. The chain employs TRBV30 and TRBJ1-5, with D tentatively TRBD1 (5 bases). Germline V gene lookup returns CDR1 GTSNPN and CDR2 SVGIG (reference sequence). The V end lost 8 bases, the J end lost 4 bases, and 15 bases lay between the germline ends. CDR3 length: 13 amino acids. The CDR3 DNA reads as TGTGCCGGGGCTCAACGGGGGAATCAGCCCCAGCATTTT. This sequence encodes CAGAQRGNQPQHF.